This T cell receptor (beta chain) was sequenced during a study of blood T cell repertoires in COVID-19 (dated by TCRdb to the early 2020s). In terms of the full investigation: Samples covering the acute and convalescent phases of COVID-19 were provided by collaborators in the United States, Italy and Spain. The dataset comprised deeply sampled blood TCRbeta repertoires from subjects exposed to, actively infected with, or recovered from COVID-19. Where available, HLA class I and class II types were obtained from metadata supplied by the sample provider rather than from assay-based typing. The material from the prospective study consisted of cDNA or gDNA derived from T cells, B-cell-depleted T cells, or PBMCs. A freely available public database, intended as a resource for researchers studying the immune response to SARS-CoV-2, is where the repertoires were released. The sample metadata nearly always contained a de-identified subject ID, COVID-19 status, age in years and sex. Samples were obtained from the ongoing ImmuneRACE study (first 160 participants) and from roughly 1,300 subjects provided by 6 global collaborators. Points the paper makes about the study in general: The amount of clinical and demographic metadata varied by source and participant and was provided uncurated.

Each collaborating institution followed its own protocols to collect whole blood in K2EDTA tubes. For TCRbeta analysis, collaborators shipped samples as frozen whole blood, isolated PBMCs, or DNA extracted from either of those sample types. A word on this clone: Its antigen specificity is not known. No qualities accompany the bases; no much larger clone lies one base away.

TCRbeta CDR3 regions were amplified from genomic DNA using the immunoSEQ Assay, a bias-controlled multiplex PCR. Turning to the authors' computational methods: Within the assay, amplification of reference gene primers was used to estimate how many nucleated cells each sample contained. To quantify the absolute abundance of each unique TCRbeta CDR3 rearrangement, sequence reads were collapsed and filtered. For each sample, productive Simpson clonality was calculated as the square root of Simpson's diversity index over productive rearrangements. The table was pulled from immuneACCESS by TCRdb, which kept in-frame rearrangements only. Such tables lose some clones; where checked, under half of the loss comes from unresolved V genes, and the rest has no known cause. That table supplies the V and J calls and clone size; D and trimming were determined from the DNA. In this sample the table shows 21,000 or so clones, around 89% of which occur a single time. The ten most abundant clones make up approximately 17% of the sample.

The sample comprised peripheral blood. This sequence was found in a man between 65 and 85 years old with active COVID-19.

The CDR3 amino acid sequence is: CSVGAGSQETQYF. The DNA reads as follows: TGCAGCGTTGGCGCCGGGTCACAAGAGACCCAGTACTTC. Rearrangement joined TRBV29-1 to TRBJ2-5, with the D gene not clear enough to name. Including the terminal cysteine and phenylalanine, the CDR3 comprises 13 residues. Just the 39-base CDR3 DNA is kept, in frame starting at base 1. The germline V gene encodes CDR1 SQVTM and CDR2 ANQGSEA. The junction shows trimming of 4 bases on V and 2 bases on J, plus 11 bases between the germline ends.